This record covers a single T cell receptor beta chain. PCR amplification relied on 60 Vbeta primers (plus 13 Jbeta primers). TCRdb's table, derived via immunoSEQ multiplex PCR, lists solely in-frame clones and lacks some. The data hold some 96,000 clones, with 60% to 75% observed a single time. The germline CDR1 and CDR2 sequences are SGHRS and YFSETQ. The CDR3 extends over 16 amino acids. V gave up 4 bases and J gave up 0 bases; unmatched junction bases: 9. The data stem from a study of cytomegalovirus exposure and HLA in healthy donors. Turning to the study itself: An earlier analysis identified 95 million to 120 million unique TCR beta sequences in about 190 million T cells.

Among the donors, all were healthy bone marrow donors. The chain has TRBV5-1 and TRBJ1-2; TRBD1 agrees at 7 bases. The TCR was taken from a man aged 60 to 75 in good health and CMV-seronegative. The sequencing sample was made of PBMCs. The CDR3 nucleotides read TGCGCCAGCAGCCCAAGGGGGACAGCCACTAACTATGGCTACACCTTC. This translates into CASSPRGTATNYGYTF. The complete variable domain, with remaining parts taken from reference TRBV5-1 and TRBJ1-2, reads KAGVTQTPRYLIKTRGQQVTLSCSPISGHRSVSWYQQTPGQGLQFLFEYFSETQRNKGNFPGRFSGRQFSNSRSEMNVSTLELGDSALYLCASSPRGTATNYGYTFGSGTRLTVV.